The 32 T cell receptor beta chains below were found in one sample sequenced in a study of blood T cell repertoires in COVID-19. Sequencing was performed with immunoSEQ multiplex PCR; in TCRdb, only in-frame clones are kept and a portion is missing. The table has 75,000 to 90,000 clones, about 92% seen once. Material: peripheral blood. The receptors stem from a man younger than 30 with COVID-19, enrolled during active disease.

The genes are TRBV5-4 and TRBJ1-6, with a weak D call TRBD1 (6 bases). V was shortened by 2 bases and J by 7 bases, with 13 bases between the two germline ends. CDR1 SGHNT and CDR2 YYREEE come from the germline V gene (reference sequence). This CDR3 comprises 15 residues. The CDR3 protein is CASSFFRGGNSPLHF. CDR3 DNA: TGTGCCAGCAGCTTTTTCAGGGGCGGAAATTCACCCCTCCACTTT.

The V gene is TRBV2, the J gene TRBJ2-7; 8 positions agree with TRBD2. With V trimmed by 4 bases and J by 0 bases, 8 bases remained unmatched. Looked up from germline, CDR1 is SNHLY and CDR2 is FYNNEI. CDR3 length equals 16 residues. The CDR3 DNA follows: TGTGCCAGCAGTGTTGTACTAGCGGTGAGCTCCTACGAGCAGTACTTC. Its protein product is CASSVVLAVSSYEQYF.

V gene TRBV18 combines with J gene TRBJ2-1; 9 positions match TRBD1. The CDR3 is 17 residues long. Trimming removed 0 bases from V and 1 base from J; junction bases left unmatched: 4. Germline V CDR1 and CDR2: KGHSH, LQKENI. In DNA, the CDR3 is TGTGCCAGCTCACCACCAACAGGGGGCTTGTCCTACAATGAGCAGTTCTTC. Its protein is CASSPPTGGLSYNEQFF.

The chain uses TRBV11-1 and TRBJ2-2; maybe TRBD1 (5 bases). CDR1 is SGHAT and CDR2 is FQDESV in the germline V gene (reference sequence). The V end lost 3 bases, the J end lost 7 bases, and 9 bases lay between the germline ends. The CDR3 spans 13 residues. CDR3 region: CASSLTVIGELFF. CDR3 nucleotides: TGTGCCAGCAGCTTGACAGTGATCGGGGAGCTGTTTTTT.

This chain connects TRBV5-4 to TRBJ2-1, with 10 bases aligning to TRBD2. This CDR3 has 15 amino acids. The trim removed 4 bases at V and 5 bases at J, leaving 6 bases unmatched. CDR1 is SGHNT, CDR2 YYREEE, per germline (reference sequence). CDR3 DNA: TGTGCCAGCAGCCCGAAGCGGGAGGGAAACAATGAGCAGTTCTTC. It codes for CASSPKREGNNEQFF. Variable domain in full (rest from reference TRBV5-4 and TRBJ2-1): ETGVTQSPTHLIKTRGQQVTLRCSSQSGHNTVSWYQQALGQGPQFIFQYYREEENGRGNFPPRFSGLQFPNYSSELNVNALELDDSALYLCASSPKREGNNEQFFGPGTRLTVL.

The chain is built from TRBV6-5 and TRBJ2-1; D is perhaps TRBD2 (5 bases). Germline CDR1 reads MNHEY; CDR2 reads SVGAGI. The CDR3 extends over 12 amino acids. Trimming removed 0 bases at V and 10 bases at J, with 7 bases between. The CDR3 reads CASSYSTGEQFF. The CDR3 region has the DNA TGTGCCAGCAGTTACTCGACGGGAGAGCAGTTCTTC.

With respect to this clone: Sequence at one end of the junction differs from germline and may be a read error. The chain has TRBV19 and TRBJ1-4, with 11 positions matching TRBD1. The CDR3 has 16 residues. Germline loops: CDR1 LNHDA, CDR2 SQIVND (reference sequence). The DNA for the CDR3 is TGTGCCAGTAGTATCCCCGGGACAGGGGGTTCTGAAAAACTGCTTTTT. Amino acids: CASSIPGTGGSEKLLF.

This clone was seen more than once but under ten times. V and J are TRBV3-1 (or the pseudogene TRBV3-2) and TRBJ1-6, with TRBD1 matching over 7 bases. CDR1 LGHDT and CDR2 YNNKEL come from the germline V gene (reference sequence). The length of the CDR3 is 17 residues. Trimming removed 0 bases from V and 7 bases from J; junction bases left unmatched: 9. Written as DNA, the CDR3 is TGTGCCAGCAGCCAAGAGGTGACAGGGCCTACCAATTCACCCCTCCACTTT. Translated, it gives CASSQEVTGPTNSPLHF.

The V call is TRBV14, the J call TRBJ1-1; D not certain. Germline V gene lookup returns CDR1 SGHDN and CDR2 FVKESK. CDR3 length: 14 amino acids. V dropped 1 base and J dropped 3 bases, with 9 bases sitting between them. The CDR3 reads CASSQVMSDTEAFF. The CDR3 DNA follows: TGTGCCAGCAGCCAAGTTATGTCTGACACTGAAGCTTTCTTT.

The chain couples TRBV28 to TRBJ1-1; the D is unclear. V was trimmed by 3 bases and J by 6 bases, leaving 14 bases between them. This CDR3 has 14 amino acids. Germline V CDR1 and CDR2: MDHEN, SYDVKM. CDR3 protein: CASSLGAFDSEAFF. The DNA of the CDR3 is TGTGCCAGCAGTTTGGGAGCGTTCGACTCTGAAGCTTTCTTT.

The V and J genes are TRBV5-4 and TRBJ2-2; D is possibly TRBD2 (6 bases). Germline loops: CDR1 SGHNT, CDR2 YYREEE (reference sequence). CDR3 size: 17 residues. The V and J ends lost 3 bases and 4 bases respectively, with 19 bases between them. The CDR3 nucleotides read TGTGCCAGCAGCTCGTTCTCGGGAGTTTTGGTCACCGGGGAGCTGTTTTTT. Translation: CASSSFSGVLVTGELFF. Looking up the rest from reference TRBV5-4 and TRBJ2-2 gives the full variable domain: ETGVTQSPTHLIKTRGQQVTLRCSSQSGHNTVSWYQQALGQGPQFIFQYYREEENGRGNFPPRFSGLQFPNYSSELNVNALELDDSALYLCASSSFSGVLVTGELFFGEGSRLTVL.

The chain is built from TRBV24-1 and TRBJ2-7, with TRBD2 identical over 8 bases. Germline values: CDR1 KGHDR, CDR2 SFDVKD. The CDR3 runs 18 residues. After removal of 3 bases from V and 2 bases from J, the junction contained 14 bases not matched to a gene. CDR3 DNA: TGTGCCACCAGTGATCCACCCCAGACGGGAGGGGGGACCTACGAGCAGTACTTC. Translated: CATSDPPQTGGGTYEQYF.

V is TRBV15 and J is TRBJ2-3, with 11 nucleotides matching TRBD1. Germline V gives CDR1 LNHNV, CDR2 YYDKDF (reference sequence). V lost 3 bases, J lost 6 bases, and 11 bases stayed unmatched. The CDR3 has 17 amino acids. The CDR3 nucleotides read TGTGCCACCAGCAGGGGATTGAGGACAGGGGGCTTGGATACGCAGTATTTT. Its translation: CATSRGLRTGGLDTQYF.

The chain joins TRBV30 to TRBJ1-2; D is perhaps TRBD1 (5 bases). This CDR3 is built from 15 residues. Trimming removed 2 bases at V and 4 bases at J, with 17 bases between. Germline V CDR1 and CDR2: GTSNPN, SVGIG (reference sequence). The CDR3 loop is CAWSNPSGTTYGYTF. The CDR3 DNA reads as TGTGCCTGGAGTAATCCCTCCGGGACTACCTATGGCTACACCTTC.

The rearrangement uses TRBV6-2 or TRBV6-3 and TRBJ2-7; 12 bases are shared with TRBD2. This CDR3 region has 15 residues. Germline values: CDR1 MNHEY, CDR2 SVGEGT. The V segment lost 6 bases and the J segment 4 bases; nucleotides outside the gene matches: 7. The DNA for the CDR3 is TGTGCCAGCAGCACAACTAGCGGGAGGATGTACGAGCAGTACTTC. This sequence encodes CASSTTSGRMYEQYF.

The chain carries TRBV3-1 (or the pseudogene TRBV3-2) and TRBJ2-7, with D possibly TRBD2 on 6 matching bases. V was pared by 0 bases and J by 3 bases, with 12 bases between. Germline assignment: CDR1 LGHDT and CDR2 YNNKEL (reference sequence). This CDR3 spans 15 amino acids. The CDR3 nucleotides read TGTGCCAGCAGCCAAGAGGTGGGGCGGGGCTACGAGCAGTACTTC. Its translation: CASSQEVGRGYEQYF.

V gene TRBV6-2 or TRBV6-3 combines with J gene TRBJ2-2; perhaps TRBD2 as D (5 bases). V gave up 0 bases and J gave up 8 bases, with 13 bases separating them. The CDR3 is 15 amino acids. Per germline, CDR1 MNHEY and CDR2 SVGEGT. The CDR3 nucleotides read TGTGCCAGCAGTTACTCGGCAGAGGGATGGGGGGAGCTGTTTTTT. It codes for CASSYSAEGWGELFF.

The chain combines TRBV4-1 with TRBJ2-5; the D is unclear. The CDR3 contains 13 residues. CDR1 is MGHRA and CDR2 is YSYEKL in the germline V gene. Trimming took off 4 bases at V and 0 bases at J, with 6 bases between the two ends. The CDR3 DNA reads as TGCGCCAGCAGCCGGTCTAACCAAGAGACCCAGTACTTC. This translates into CASSRSNQETQYF.

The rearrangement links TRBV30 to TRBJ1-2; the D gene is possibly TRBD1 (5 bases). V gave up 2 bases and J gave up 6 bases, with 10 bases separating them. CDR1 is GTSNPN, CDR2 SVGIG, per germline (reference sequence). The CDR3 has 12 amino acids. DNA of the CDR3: TGTGCCTGGAGTCCCGGGGGGGATGGCTACACCTTC. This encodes CAWSPGGDGYTF.

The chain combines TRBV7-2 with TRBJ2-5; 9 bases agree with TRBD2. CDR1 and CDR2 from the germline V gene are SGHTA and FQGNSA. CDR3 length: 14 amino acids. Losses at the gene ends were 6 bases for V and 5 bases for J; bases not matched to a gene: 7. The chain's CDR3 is CASSRTSGFETQYF. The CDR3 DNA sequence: TGTGCCAGCAGTCGTACTAGCGGGTTCGAGACCCAGTACTTC. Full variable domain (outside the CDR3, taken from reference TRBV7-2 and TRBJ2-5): GAGVSQSPSNKVTEKGKDVELRCDPISGHTALYWYRQSLGQGLEFLIYFQGNSAPDKSGLPSDRFSAERTGGSVSTLTIQRTQQEDSAVYLCASSRTSGFETQYFGPGTRLLVL.

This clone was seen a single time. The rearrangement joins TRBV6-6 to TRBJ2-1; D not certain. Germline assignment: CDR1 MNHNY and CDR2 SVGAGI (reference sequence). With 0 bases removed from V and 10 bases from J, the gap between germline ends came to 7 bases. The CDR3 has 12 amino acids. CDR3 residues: CASSYSSSEQFF. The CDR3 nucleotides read TGTGCCAGCAGTTACTCGAGTAGCGAGCAGTTCTTC.

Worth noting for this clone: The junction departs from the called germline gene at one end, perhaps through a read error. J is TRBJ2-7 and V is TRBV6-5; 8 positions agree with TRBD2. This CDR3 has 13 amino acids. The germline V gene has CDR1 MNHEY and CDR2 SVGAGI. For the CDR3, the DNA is TGTGTCAGCCTCAGCGGGAGCTCCTACGAGCAGTACTTC. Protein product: CVSLSGSSYEQYF.

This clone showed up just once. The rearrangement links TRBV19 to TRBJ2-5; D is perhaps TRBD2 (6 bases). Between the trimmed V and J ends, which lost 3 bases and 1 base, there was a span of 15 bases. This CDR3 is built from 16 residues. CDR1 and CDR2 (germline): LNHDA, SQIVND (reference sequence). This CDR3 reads CASSIGVADPQETQYF. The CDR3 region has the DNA TGTGCCAGTAGTATTGGGGTAGCGGATCCCCAAGAGACCCAGTACTTC.

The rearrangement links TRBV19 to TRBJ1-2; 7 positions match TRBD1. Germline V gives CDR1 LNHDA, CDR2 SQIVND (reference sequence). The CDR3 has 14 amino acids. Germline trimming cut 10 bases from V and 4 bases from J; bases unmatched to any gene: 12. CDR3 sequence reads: CATRPQGFGYGYTF. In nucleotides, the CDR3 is TGTGCCACCCGCCCACAGGGGTTCGGCTATGGCTACACCTTC.

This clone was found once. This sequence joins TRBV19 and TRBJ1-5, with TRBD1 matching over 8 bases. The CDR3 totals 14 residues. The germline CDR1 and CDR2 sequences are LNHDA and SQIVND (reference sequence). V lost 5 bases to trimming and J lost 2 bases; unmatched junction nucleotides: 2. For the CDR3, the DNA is TGTGCCAGTAGTTTACAGGGGGGCAATCAGCCCCAGCATTTT. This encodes CASSLQGGNQPQHF.

CDR3 sequence: CASSSGLGKNEQYF. The CDR3 DNA is TGTGCCAGCAGTTCGGGACTAGGAAAAAACGAGCAGTACTTC. The chain links TRBV27 to TRBJ2-7; 8 bases map to TRBD2. The CDR3 contains 14 residues. Germline CDR1 reads MNHEY; CDR2 reads SMNVEV (reference sequence). Unmatched junction bases numbered 7, after V lost 4 bases and J lost 5 bases.

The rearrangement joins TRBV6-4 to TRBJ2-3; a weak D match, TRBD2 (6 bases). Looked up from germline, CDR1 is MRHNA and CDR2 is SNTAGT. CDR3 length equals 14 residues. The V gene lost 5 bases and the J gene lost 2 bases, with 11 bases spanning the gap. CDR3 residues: CASSPGLPTDTQYF. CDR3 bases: TGTGCCAGCAGTCCGGGACTTCCCACAGATACGCAGTATTTT.

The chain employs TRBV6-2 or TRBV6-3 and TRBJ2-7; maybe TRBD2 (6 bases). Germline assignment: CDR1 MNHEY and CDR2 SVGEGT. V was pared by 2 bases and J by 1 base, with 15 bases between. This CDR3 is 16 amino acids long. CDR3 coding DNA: TGTGCCAGCAGTTACGGTTTGGGGGGTGCTTCCTACGAGCAGTACTTC. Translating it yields CASSYGLGGASYEQYF.

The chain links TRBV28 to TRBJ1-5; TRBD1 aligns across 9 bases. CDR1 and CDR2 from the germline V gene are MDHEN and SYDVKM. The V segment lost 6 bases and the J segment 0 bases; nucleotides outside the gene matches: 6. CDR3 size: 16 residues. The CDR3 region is CASRPPGQGSNQPQHF. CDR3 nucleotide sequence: TGTGCCAGCAGACCACCGGGACAGGGTAGCAATCAGCCCCAGCATTTT. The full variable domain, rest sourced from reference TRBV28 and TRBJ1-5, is DVKVTQSSRYLVKRTGEKVFLECVQDMDHENMFWYRQDPGLGLRLIYFSYDVKMKEKGDIPEGYSVSREKKERFSLILESASTNQTSMYLCASRPPGQGSNQPQHFGDGTRLSIL.

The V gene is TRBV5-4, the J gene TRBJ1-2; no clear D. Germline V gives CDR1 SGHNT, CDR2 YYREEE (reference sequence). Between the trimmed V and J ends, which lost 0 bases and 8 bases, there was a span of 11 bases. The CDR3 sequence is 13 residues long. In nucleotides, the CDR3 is TGTGCCAGCAGCTTGGTCCCAGTGAGGGGCTACACCTTC. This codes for CASSLVPVRGYTF.

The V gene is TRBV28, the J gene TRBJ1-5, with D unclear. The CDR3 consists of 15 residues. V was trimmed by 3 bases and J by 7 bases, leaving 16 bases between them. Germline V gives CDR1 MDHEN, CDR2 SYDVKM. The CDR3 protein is CASSLRAVGYQPQHF. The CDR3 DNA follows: TGTGCCAGCAGTTTGAGGGCCGTGGGTTACCAGCCCCAGCATTTT. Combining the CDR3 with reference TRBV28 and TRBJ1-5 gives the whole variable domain DVKVTQSSRYLVKRTGEKVFLECVQDMDHENMFWYRQDPGLGLRLIYFSYDVKMKEKGDIPEGYSVSREKKERFSLILESASTNQTSMYLCASSLRAVGYQPQHFGDGTRLSIL.

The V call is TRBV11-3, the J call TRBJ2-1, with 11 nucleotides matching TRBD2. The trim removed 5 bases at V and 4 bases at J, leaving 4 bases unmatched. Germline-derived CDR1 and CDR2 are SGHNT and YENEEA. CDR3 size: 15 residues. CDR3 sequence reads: CASSHRLAGYNEQFF. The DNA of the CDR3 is TGTGCCAGCAGCCATCGACTAGCGGGGTACAATGAGCAGTTCTTC.